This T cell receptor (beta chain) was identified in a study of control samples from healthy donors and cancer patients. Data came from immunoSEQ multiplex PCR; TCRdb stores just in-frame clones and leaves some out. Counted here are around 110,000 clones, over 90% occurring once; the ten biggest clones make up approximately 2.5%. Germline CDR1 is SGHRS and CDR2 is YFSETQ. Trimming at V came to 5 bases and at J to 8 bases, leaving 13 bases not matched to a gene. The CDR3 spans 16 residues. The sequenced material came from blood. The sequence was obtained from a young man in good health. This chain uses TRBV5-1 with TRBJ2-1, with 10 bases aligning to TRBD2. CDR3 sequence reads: CASRLAELAGAHEQFF. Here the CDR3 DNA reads TGCGCCAGCAGACTGGCAGAGCTAGCGGGGGCGCATGAGCAGTTCTTC.